Here is one TCR beta chain with its context. V was clipped by 8 bases and J by 6 bases; unmatched bases: 9. The CDR3 runs 13 residues. Germline CDR1 and CDR2: DFQATT and SNEGSKA (reference sequence). This sample is part of a study of blood T cells in healthy people across ages. A second PCR of 7 to 11 cycles used a sample-barcoded 5' primer and a J-beta primer mix. Using its own MiXCR run on the 5' RACE reads, TCRdb lists one record per CDR3 protein. The repertoire holds some 930,000 distinct CDR3 sequences, 25% to 30% seen once, with about 10% in the top ten. This sample was also put to use in a study of T cells of mothers and their children.

This clonotype was obtained from a woman aged 40 to 50 in good health. The chain employs TRBV20-1 and TRBJ2-1; TRBD2 aligns across 8 bases. Sequencing was carried out using blood. CDR3 loop: CSPAAGAANEQFF. The DNA of the CDR3 is TGCAGTCCAGCAGCGGGGGCAGCCAATGAGCAGTTCTTC.